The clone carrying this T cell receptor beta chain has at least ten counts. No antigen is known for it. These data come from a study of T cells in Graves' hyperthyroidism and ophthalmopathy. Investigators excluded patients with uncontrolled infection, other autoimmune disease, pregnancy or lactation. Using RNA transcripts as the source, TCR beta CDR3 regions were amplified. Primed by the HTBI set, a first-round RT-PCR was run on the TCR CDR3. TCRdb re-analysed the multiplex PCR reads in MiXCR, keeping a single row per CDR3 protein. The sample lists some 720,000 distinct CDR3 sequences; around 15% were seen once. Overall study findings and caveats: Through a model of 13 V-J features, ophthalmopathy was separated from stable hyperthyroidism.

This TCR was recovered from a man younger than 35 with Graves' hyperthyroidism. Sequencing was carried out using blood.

The CDR3, as DNA: TGTGCCATCAGTATGGGACAGGGAGACCAAGAGACCCAGTACTTC. This codes for CAISMGQGDQETQYF. The gene calls are TRBV10-3 and TRBJ2-5; 9 bases agree with TRBD1. With V trimmed by 5 bases and J by 0 bases, 4 bases remained unmatched. The CDR3 runs to 15 residues. CDR1 and CDR2 from the germline V gene are ENHRY and SYGVKD.